These 8 T cell receptor beta chains came from one sample sequenced in a study of cytotoxic CD8 clonotypes in ibrutinib-treated CLL. Assay used: immunoSEQ multiplex PCR; TCRdb lists only in-frame clones, some missing. The sample holds 110,000 to 150,000 clones, approximately 80% seen once. Source: PBMCs, taken after 12 months of ibrutinib treatment. The receptors originated from a human donor with chronic lymphocytic leukemia.

This chain connects TRBV2 to TRBJ2-7; TRBD1 matches 10 bases. The CDR3 is 13 amino acids. From germline, CDR1 is SNHLY and CDR2 FYNNEI. CDR3 protein: CGTRDRGTYEQYF. CDR3 DNA: TGTGGAACACGGGACAGGGGCACCTACGAGCAGTACTTC. Based on the CDR3 plus reference TRBV2 and TRBJ2-7, the full variable domain is EPEVTQTPSHQVTQMGQEVILRCVPISNHLYFYWYRQILGQKVEFLVSFYNNEISEKSEIFDDQFSVERPDGSNFTLKIRSTKLEDSAMYFCGTRDRGTYEQYFGPGTRLTVT.

The chain recombines TRBV27 with TRBJ2-2, with D perhaps matching TRBD1 (5 bases). Germline V gene data show CDR1 as MNHEY and CDR2 as SMNVEV (reference sequence). The CDR3 has 15 residues. V shed 5 bases and J shed 5 bases, with 15 bases lying between them. This CDR3 reads CASSIRASGTGELFF. DNA of the CDR3: TGTGCCAGCAGTATCAGGGCGTCTGGTACCGGGGAGCTGTTTTTT.

The genes are TRBV9 and TRBJ1-1; D may be TRBD1 (6 bases). Looked up from germline, CDR1 is SGDLS and CDR2 is YYNGEE. The CDR3 is 13 amino acids. The V gene lost 3 bases and the J gene lost 4 bases, with 10 bases spanning the gap. CDR3 loop: CASSAGVGTEAFF. The CDR3 coding sequence is TGTGCCAGCAGCGCAGGGGTGGGCACTGAAGCTTTCTTT.

In regard to this clone: Germline is not matched at one junction end, which may reflect a read error. This chain uses TRBV7-7 with TRBJ2-1, with D maybe TRBD2 (5 bases). Germline loops: CDR1 SSHAT, CDR2 FNYEAQ (reference sequence). This CDR3 has 13 amino acids. The DNA for the CDR3 is TGTGCTAGCAGCTTAGCGTTAGCCTATGAGCAGTTCTTC. Amino acid sequence: CASSLALAYEQFF.

This rearrangement joins TRBV5-8 to TRBJ2-7; D is unclear. Trimming took 1 base from V and 0 from J, leaving 2 bases between them. CDR1 and CDR2 from the germline V gene are SGHTS and YDEGEE. The CDR3 is 12 residues long. The CDR3 region has the DNA TGTGCCAGCAGCTTGTCCTCCTACGAGCAGTACTTC. As protein: CASSLSSYEQYF.

The J gene is TRBJ1-3, the V gene TRBV9, with no clear D. Trimming pared 3 bases from V and 3 bases from J, leaving 4 bases between. Germline CDR1 SGDLS, CDR2 YYNGEE. This CDR3 region has 12 residues. CDR3 in DNA: TGTGCCAGCAGCGGGTATGGAAACACCATATATTTT. This codes for CASSGYGNTIYF.

CDR3 loop: CASSYELAGVGDEQFF. Written as DNA, the CDR3 is TGTGCCAGCAGCTACGAACTAGCGGGAGTAGGGGATGAGCAGTTCTTC. The chain joins TRBV7-2 to TRBJ2-1, with 11 positions matching TRBD2. The CDR3 spans 16 residues. V lost 4 bases to trimming and J lost 8 bases; unmatched junction nucleotides: 10. Looked up from germline, CDR1 is SGHTA and CDR2 is FQGNSA.

V and J are TRBV21-1 and TRBJ2-6; the D segment call TRBD2 is taken from the table without a DNA check. TRBV21-1 is noted as a pseudogene. This CDR3 is built from 21 residues. For the CDR3, the DNA is TGTGCCAGCAGCAAATATGAACTAGTCATCCCAGCCGTCCCTGGGGCCAACGTCCTGACTTTC. As protein: CASSKYELVIPAVPGANVLTF.